This is a list of T cell receptor beta chains from one sample in a study of breast tumors, draining lymph nodes, adjacent tissues. TCRdb reprocessed the multiplex PCR reads with MiXCR, giving one entry per CDR3 protein. The repertoire holds approximately 15,000 distinct CDR3 sequences, with roughly 64% as singletons. The sequenced sample consisted of tumor-adjacent breast tissue. The receptor set was obtained from a female donor with breast cancer. Some clones in this sample may be carry-over from other donors' samples. The CDR3 runs from the conserved cysteine through the conserved F or W. Each record gives: V gene, J gene, CDR3 protein.

v_gene: TRBV2; j_gene: TRBJ2-1; CDR3aa: CASRPRQGFPDEQFF
v_gene: TRBV3-1; j_gene: TRBJ2-3; CDR3aa: CASSGPGTSESDTQYF
v_gene: TRBV7-8; j_gene: TRBJ1-2; CDR3aa: CASSWEGSRVNGYTF
v_gene: TRBV14; j_gene: TRBJ1-6; CDR3aa: CASSQEGGTGSPHHF
v_gene: TRBV5-4; j_gene: TRBJ2-1; CDR3aa: CASEEYNEQFF
v_gene: TRBV19; j_gene: TRBJ1-5; CDR3aa: CASRHSQGDQPQHF
v_gene: TRBV19; j_gene: TRBJ2-5; CDR3aa: CASSRAGLQETQYF
v_gene: TRBV9; j_gene: TRBJ2-3; CDR3aa: CASSVGLGNTDTQYF
v_gene: TRBV27; j_gene: TRBJ1-6; CDR3aa: CASKPGGVSSYNSPLHF
v_gene: TRBV20-1; j_gene: TRBJ1-2; CDR3aa: CSATSDRDYGYTF
v_gene: TRBV7-2; j_gene: TRBJ2-3; CDR3aa: CASSPGLLLPDTQYF
v_gene: TRBV15; j_gene: TRBJ2-1; CDR3aa: CATSRDLGGLNEQFF
v_gene: TRBV24-1; j_gene: TRBJ2-3; CDR3aa: CATSDWTDTQYF
v_gene: TRBV7-2; j_gene: TRBJ2-3; CDR3aa: CASSYRTGSTDTQYF
v_gene: TRBV20-1; j_gene: TRBJ2-3; CDR3aa: CSARLAGSTDTQYF
v_gene: TRBV18; j_gene: TRBJ1-1; CDR3aa: CASSQQHSNTEAFF
v_gene: TRBV5-6; j_gene: TRBJ1-2; CDR3aa: CASSFQTFGQGMSGYTF
v_gene: TRBV20-1; j_gene: TRBJ2-7; CDR3aa: CSARDAGGPYEQYF
v_gene: TRBV6-6; j_gene: TRBJ1-3; CDR3aa: CASSYSEDRERVTIYF
v_gene: TRBV7-2; j_gene: TRBJ1-2; CDR3aa: CASSSPGTGFYGYPF
v_gene: TRBV6-2/TRBV6-3; j_gene: TRBJ2-3; CDR3aa: CASSYTGTGEVRNTQYF
v_gene: TRBV3-1; j_gene: TRBJ2-1; CDR3aa: CASSQISGGANEQFF
v_gene: TRBV7-2; j_gene: TRBJ2-5; CDR3aa: CASSLEGGTQYF
v_gene: TRBV5-1; j_gene: TRBJ2-5; CDR3aa: CASSLVGVGEETQYF
v_gene: TRBV7-6; j_gene: TRBJ2-5; CDR3aa: CASSRTGVQETQYF
v_gene: TRBV19; j_gene: TRBJ2-7; CDR3aa: CASSWDRDYEQYF
v_gene: TRBV5-1; j_gene: TRBJ1-6; CDR3aa: CASSTNGNSPLHF
v_gene: TRBV5-4; j_gene: TRBJ2-7; CDR3aa: CASSFTLAGGGEQYF
v_gene: TRBV20-1; j_gene: TRBJ2-7; CDR3aa: CSATRDGDSYEQYF
v_gene: TRBV20-1; j_gene: TRBJ2-3; CDR3aa: CSAPPPAERGESTDTQYF
v_gene: TRBV5-8; j_gene: TRBJ2-2; CDR3aa: CASSLGTSRSTGELFF
v_gene: TRBV29-1; j_gene: TRBJ1-2; CDR3aa: CSVKTGSPSGYTF
v_gene: TRBV7-2; j_gene: TRBJ2-3; CDR3aa: CASSLVLWSPSTDTQYF
v_gene: TRBV29-1; j_gene: TRBJ1-5; CDR3aa: CSVGTSENQPQHF
v_gene: TRBV10-3; j_gene: TRBJ1-5; CDR3aa: CAISEGRGIDQPQHF